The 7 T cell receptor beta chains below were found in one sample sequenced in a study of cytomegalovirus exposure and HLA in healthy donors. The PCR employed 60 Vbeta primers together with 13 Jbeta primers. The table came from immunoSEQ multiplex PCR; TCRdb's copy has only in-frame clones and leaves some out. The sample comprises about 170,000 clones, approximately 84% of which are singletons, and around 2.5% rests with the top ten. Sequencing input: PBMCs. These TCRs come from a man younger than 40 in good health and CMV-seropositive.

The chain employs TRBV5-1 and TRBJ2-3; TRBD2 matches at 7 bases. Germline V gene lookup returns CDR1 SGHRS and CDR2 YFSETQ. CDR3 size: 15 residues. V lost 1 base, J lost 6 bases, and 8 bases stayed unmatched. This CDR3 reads CASSLIPSGKDTQYF. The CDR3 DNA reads TGCGCCAGCAGCTTGATACCCAGCGGGAAGGATACGCAGTATTTT.

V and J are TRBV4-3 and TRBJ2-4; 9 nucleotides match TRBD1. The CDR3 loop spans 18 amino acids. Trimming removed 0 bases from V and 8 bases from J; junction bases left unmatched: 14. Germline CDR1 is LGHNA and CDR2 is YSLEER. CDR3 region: CASSQDNQAGTGRDIQYF. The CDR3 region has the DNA TGCGCCAGCAGCCAAGACAACCAAGCCGGGACAGGGAGGGACATTCAGTACTTC.

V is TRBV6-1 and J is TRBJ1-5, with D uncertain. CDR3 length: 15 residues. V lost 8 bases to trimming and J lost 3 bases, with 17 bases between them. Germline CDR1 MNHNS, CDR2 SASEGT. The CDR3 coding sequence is TGTGCCAGCTCCTTTGGGCCGAGGGACAATCAGCCCCAGCATTTT. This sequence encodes CASSFGPRDNQPQHF.

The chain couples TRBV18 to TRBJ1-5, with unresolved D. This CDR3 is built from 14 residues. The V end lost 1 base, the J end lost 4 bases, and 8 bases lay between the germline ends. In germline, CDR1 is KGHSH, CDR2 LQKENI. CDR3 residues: CASSPLGTNQPQHF. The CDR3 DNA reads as TGTGCCAGCTCACCACTGGGCACAAATCAGCCCCAGCATTTT.

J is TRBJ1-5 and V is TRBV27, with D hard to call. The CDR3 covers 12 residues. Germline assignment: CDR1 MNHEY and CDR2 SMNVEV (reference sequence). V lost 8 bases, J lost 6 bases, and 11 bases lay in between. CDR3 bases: TGTGCCAGCGGAGGTGGAAGTCAGCCCCAGCATTTT. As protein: CASGGGSQPQHF.

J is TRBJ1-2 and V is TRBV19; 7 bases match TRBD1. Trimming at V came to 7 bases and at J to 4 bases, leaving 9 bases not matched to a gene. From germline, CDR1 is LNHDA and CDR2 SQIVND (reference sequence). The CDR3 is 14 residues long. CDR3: CASTPDRNLYGYTF. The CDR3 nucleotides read TGTGCCAGTACCCCGGACAGGAACCTCTATGGCTACACCTTC. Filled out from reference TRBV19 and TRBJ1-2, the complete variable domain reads DGGITQSPKYLFRKEGQNVTLSCEQNLNHDAMYWYRQDPGQGLRLIYYSQIVNDFQKGDIAEGYSVSREKKESFPLTVTSAQKNPTAFYLCASTPDRNLYGYTFGSGTRLTVV.

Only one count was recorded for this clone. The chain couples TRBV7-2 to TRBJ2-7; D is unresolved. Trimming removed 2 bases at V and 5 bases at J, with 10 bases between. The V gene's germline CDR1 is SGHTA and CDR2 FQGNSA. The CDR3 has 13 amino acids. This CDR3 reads CASSLLVPHEQYF. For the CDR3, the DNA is TGTGCCAGCAGCTTACTAGTCCCCCACGAGCAGTACTTC.